This entry lists 17 T cell receptor beta chains sequenced from one sample in a study of cytomegalovirus exposure and HLA in healthy donors. In the PCR, 60 Vbeta and 13 Jbeta primers were used. Profiling relied on immunoSEQ multiplex PCR, and the TCRdb table lists in-frame clones only, not all of them. The sample consists of around 95,000 clones, approximately 79% of them appearing once. The sample was PBMCs. These receptor sequences come from a male donor in good health and CMV-seronegative.

This clone was counted a single time. The chain recombines TRBV7-3 with TRBJ2-3; 10 bases are shared with TRBD2. Germline V gives CDR1 SGHTA, CDR2 FQGTGA. V dropped 5 bases and J dropped 1; count of bases not matched to a gene: 6. The CDR3 totals 16 residues. The CDR3: CASSDTSGKGTDTQYF. CDR3 bases: TGTGCCAGCAGCGACACTAGCGGGAAGGGCACAGATACGCAGTATTTT.

The chain is built from TRBV5-6 and TRBJ2-1; D remains unclear. V shed 0 bases and J shed 5 bases, with 9 bases lying between them. Germline V lookup: CDR1 SGHDT, CDR2 YYEEEE. This CDR3 comprises 14 residues. This chain's CDR3 is CASSLAGFDNEQFF. DNA of the CDR3: TGTGCCAGCAGCTTGGCCGGGTTCGACAATGAGCAGTTCTTC.

J is TRBJ2-2 and V is TRBV28; 8 positions agree with TRBD1. The germline gives CDR1 MDHEN, CDR2 SYDVKM. The CDR3 is made up of 15 amino acids. V was clipped by 4 bases and J by 1 base; unmatched bases: 2. CDR3 DNA: TGTGCCAGCAGTTGGGGGACAGGGAACACCGGGGAGCTGTTTTTT. This translates into CASSWGTGNTGELFF.

V usage is TRBV7-6 and J usage is TRBJ1-4; possible D gene TRBD1, 6 bases. V gave up 5 bases and J gave up 7 bases, with 14 bases separating them. The germline V gene has CDR1 SGHVS and CDR2 FNYEAQ. CDR3 length: 14 residues. In DNA form, the CDR3 reads TGTGCCAGCAGCGAACAGGGTATTACTGAAAAACTGTTTTTT. Protein sequence: CASSEQGITEKLFF.

This clone turned up a few times. Here the CDR3 DNA reads TGTGCCAGCAGTTACGACAGGGTGAGCAATCAGCCCCAGCATTTT. Encoded protein: CASSYDRVSNQPQHF. This chain links TRBV6-5 with TRBJ1-5, with 7 nucleotides matching TRBD1. J gave up 1 base and V 2 bases, and 2 bases lay outside the gene matches. Germline CDR1 reads MNHEY; CDR2 reads SVGAGI. This CDR3 contains 15 residues.

The chain couples TRBV6-5 to TRBJ2-1, with 8 nucleotides matching TRBD2. Trimming cost V 4 bases and J 5 bases; bases outside gene matches: 10. CDR1 MNHEY and CDR2 SVGAGI come from the germline V gene. The CDR3 runs to 16 residues. The CDR3 DNA reads as TGTGCCAGCAGTTCCGAAGCGCGGGGGGTCCACAATGAGCAGTTCTTC. Its translation: CASSSEARGVHNEQFF.

Note on this clone: Compared with germline, one end of the junction differs, possibly owing to a read error. The V gene is TRBV28, the J gene TRBJ2-7, with D perhaps TRBD2 (7 bases). CDR1 MDHEN and CDR2 SYDVKM come from the germline V gene. The length of the CDR3 is 13 residues. As DNA, the CDR3 is TGTGCCAGCAGTTTGGGGGGGGCAGGTAAATTTGACTTC. Amino acids: CASSLGGAGKFDF.

The chain couples TRBV29-1 to TRBJ1-2, with 9 bases fitting TRBD1. The CDR3 is made up of 15 amino acids. The V segment lost 0 bases and the J segment 6 bases; nucleotides outside the gene matches: 8. CDR1 and CDR2 from the germline V gene are SQVTM and ANQGSEA. CDR3 DNA sequence: TGCAGCGTTGAAGATCGGGACAGGGCGCCGAATGGCTACACCTTC. This sequence encodes CSVEDRDRAPNGYTF.

The chain carries TRBV4-2 and TRBJ2-1; D is perhaps TRBD1 (6 bases). Germline V CDR1 and CDR2: LGHNA, YNFKEQ. V was trimmed by 4 bases and J by 6 bases, leaving 7 bases between them. This CDR3 spans 12 amino acids. DNA for the CDR3: TGTGCCAGCAGCCGACAGGTCAATGAGCAGTTCTTC. This encodes CASSRQVNEQFF.

This clone was counted only a few times. V is TRBV7-9 and J is TRBJ2-3; unclear D gene. Trimming cost V 4 bases and J 6 bases, with 8 bases left between them. The germline CDR1 and CDR2 sequences are SEHNR and FQNEAQ (reference sequence). CDR3 length: 12 residues. CDR3 nucleotides: TGTGCCAGCAGCTCCTCCGGGGATACGCAGTATTTT. Amino acid sequence: CASSSSGDTQYF.

This clone was seen only a few times. This chain joins TRBV9 and TRBJ1-1; the match to TRBD1 covers 8 bases. Germline-derived CDR1 and CDR2 are SGDLS and YYNGEE. V shed 4 bases, J shed 4 bases, and the junction held 6 bases outside the gene matches. This CDR3 contains 14 residues. This CDR3 is CASSLGQGGTEAFF. The CDR3 nucleotides read TGTGCCAGCAGCCTTGGACAGGGTGGCACTGAAGCTTTCTTT. The full variable domain, with the rest looked up from reference TRBV9 and TRBJ1-1, is DSGVTQTPKHLITATGQRVTLRCSPRSGDLSVYWYQQSLDQGLQFLIQYYNGEERAKGNILERFSAQQFPDLHSELNLSSLELGDSALYFCASSLGQGGTEAFFGQGTRLTVV.

This chain links TRBV19 with TRBJ1-5; D perhaps matches TRBD1 (5 bases). The CDR3 consists of 12 residues. CDR1 is LNHDA, CDR2 SQIVND, per germline (reference sequence). Deletions cut 8 bases from V and 5 bases from J, with 10 bases between. CDR3 DNA: TGTGCCAGTCAGGCGGGGGATCAGCCCCAGCATTTT. Translated: CASQAGDQPQHF.

The V gene is TRBV7-8, the J gene TRBJ1-2; D remains ambiguous. Germline V lookup: CDR1 SGHVS, CDR2 FQNEAQ. The CDR3 sequence is 16 residues long. The V gene lost 4 bases and the J gene lost 0 bases, with 15 bases spanning the gap. CDR3 sequence reads: CASSWSPVGANYGYTF. CDR3 in DNA: TGTGCCAGCAGCTGGTCCCCTGTGGGAGCTAACTATGGCTACACCTTC.

The rearrangement uses TRBV27 and TRBJ2-2; 8 positions agree with TRBD1. Germline V lookup: CDR1 MNHEY, CDR2 SMNVEV (reference sequence). The length of the CDR3 is 15 residues. Trimming cost V 4 bases and J 5 bases; bases outside gene matches: 6. CDR3 DNA sequence: TGTGCCAGCAGTTACCGGACAGGGAATACCGGGGAGCTGTTTTTT. This codes for CASSYRTGNTGELFF.

The chain combines TRBV7-9 with TRBJ2-1; 11 nucleotides align to TRBD2. In germline, CDR1 is SEHNR, CDR2 FQNEAQ (reference sequence). Losses at the gene ends were 5 bases for V and 5 bases for J; bases not matched to a gene: 5. The CDR3 is made up of 15 amino acids. The CDR3 is CASSPTSGSNNEQFF. Here the CDR3 DNA reads TGTGCCAGCAGCCCTACTAGCGGGAGTAACAATGAGCAGTTCTTC.

V usage is TRBV27 and J usage is TRBJ2-1; 10 bases agree with TRBD1. The CDR3 is 16 amino acids. J lost 8 bases, V lost 2 bases, and 9 bases had no gene match. CDR1 is MNHEY, CDR2 SMNVEV, per germline (reference sequence). This chain's CDR3 is CASSLDRQGARDEQFF. CDR3 in DNA: TGTGCCAGCAGTTTAGATCGACAGGGGGCGAGGGATGAGCAGTTCTTC.

The J gene is TRBJ2-7, the V gene TRBV6-1; 9 nucleotides match TRBD1. CDR1 is MNHNS, CDR2 SASEGT, per germline. With 6 bases clipped from V and 0 bases from J, the junction kept 6 bases outside the gene matches. The length of the CDR3 is 15 residues. Here the CDR3 reads CASRDGTGSSYEQYF. As DNA, the CDR3 is TGTGCCAGCAGGGACGGGACAGGGAGCTCCTACGAGCAGTACTTC.